These 5 T cell receptor beta chains share one sample of origin, sequenced in a study of cytomegalovirus exposure and HLA in healthy donors. A multiplex PCR was run with 60 Vbeta primers and 13 Jbeta primers. Generated by immunoSEQ multiplex PCR, the TCRdb table keeps only in-frame clones and is missing some. The sample consists of approximately 110,000 clones, about 81% of them appearing once. Material for sequencing was PBMCs. The receptors come from a man aged 25-45 years in good health and CMV-seronegative.

V and J are TRBV7-3 and TRBJ2-7; 10 bases agree with TRBD2. The J segment lost 6 bases and the V segment lost 5 bases, leaving 10 bases of the junction unmatched. Germline assignment: CDR1 SGHTA and CDR2 FQGTGA. The CDR3 covers 15 residues. Written as DNA, the CDR3 is TGTGCCAGCAGCCCGAATAGCGGGGGGCTCTTCGAGCAGTACTTC. Its translation is CASSPNSGGLFEQYF.

V usage is TRBV5-1 and J usage is TRBJ1-4; the match to TRBD1 covers 9 bases. This CDR3 has 15 amino acids. The junction had 1 base not matched to a gene; V was cut back by 0 bases and J by 4 bases. The V gene's germline CDR1 is SGHRS and CDR2 YFSETQ. In nucleotides, the CDR3 is TGCGCCAGCAGCTTGGGACAGGGGGGTAATGAAAAACTGTTTTTT. This sequence encodes CASSLGQGGNEKLFF.

The CDR3, as DNA: TGTGCCAGCAGCTTAATCGGGGTAAAAGAGACCCAGTACTTC. It translates to CASSLIGVKETQYF. The chain carries TRBV7-7 and TRBJ2-5; D possibly corresponds to TRBD2 (5 bases). Between the trimmed V and J ends, which lost 2 bases and 3 bases, there was a span of 10 bases. Per the germline V gene, CDR1 is SSHAT and CDR2 is FNYEAQ (reference sequence). The CDR3 is 14 amino acids.

Concerning this clone: Distinct nucleotide sequences in the sample also encode this CDR3. The chain uses TRBV18 and TRBJ1-2; D possibly corresponds to TRBD1 (5 bases). This CDR3 has 13 residues. Germline CDR1 reads KGHSH; CDR2 reads LQKENI. V was pared by 6 bases and J by 5 bases, with 13 bases between. CDR3 amino acids: CASSPTGGYGYTF. The CDR3 bases are TGTGCCAGCTCGCCAACCGGGGGTTATGGCTACACCTTC. Full variable domain (remainder filled in from reference TRBV18 and TRBJ1-2): NAGVMQNPRHLVRRRGQEARLRCSPMKGHSHVYWYRQLPEEGLKFMVYLQKENIIDESGMPKERFSAEFPKEGPSILRIQQVVRGDSAAYFCASSPTGGYGYTFGSGTRLTVV.

The V call is TRBV4-1, the J call TRBJ2-3; 10 bases align to TRBD2. The germline CDR1 and CDR2 sequences are MGHRA and YSYEKL. The CDR3 extends over 17 amino acids. V dropped 4 bases and J dropped 1; count of bases not matched to a gene: 8. This chain's CDR3 is CASSRIAGTSGTDTQYF. The CDR3 DNA reads as TGCGCCAGCAGCCGTATCGCCGGGACTAGCGGCACAGATACGCAGTATTTT.